This record concerns one TCR beta chain sequence. These data are taken from a study of blood T cell repertoires in COVID-19. Overall study context: T cells, B-cell-depleted T cells, or PBMCs provided the cDNA or gDNA that served as material.

Recovery meant two consecutive negative NP/OP PCR tests, professional clearance, or resolved symptoms. Trimming pared 1 base from V and 8 bases from J, leaving 17 bases between. The CDR3 is 15 residues long. Germline V gene lookup returns CDR1 SGHNT and CDR2 YENEEA. This table comes from immunoSEQ multiplex PCR, and its TCRdb copy is limited to in-frame clones, with some not included. This sample yields approximately 300,000 clones, of which 92% are seen a single time; about 18% belongs to the top ten. This clonotype was obtained from a woman aged 25 to 39 who had recovered from COVID-19. Sequencing was done on a sample of PBMCs or T cells enriched from blood (not recorded which). The V call is TRBV11-3, the J call TRBJ2-5; TRBD1 is a possible D gene (6 bases). Written as DNA, the CDR3 is TGTGCCAGCAGCTTAGGTATCAGGACAGATAACACCCAGTACTTC. Protein: CASSLGIRTDNTQYF.